The 14 T cell receptor beta chains below all came from one sample that was sequenced in a study of STAT5B mutations in CD4+ large granular lymphocyte leukemia. The data were produced by immunoSEQ multiplex PCR, yet TCRdb's version contains in-frame clones alone and is incomplete. The sample includes 20,000 to 30,000 clones, about 86% of them seen just once. Material for sequencing was CD4+ T cells from blood buffy coats. These receptors originate from a human donor in good health.

The chain employs TRBV18 and TRBJ1-2; D gene uncertain. The CDR3 extends over 14 amino acids. Trimming took off 5 bases at V and 1 base at J, with 11 bases between the two ends. The germline V gene has CDR1 KGHSH and CDR2 LQKENI. This CDR3 reads CASSDLTNNYGYTF. The CDR3, as DNA: TGTGCCAGCTCAGACCTTACGAATAACTATGGCTACACCTTC.

This chain connects TRBV18 to TRBJ1-6; unclear D gene. The germline V gene encodes CDR1 KGHSH and CDR2 LQKENI. The CDR3 length is 14 residues. V lost 6 bases and J lost 9, with 15 bases in between. The CDR3 DNA reads TGTGCCAGCTCTCTGCCAGTAAATGGTTCACCCCTCCACTTT. Protein sequence: CASSLPVNGSPLHF. The variable domain in full, with the rest retrieved from reference TRBV18 and TRBJ1-6, is NAGVMQNPRHLVRRRGQEARLRCSPMKGHSHVYWYRQLPEEGLKFMVYLQKENIIDESGMPKERFSAEFPKEGPSILRIQQVVRGDSAAYFCASSLPVNGSPLHFGNGTRLTVT.

The chain couples TRBV10-3 to TRBJ2-3; no reliable D call. Trimming pared 3 bases from V and 5 bases from J, leaving 6 bases between. The CDR3 totals 12 residues. Germline-derived CDR1 and CDR2 are ENHRY and SYGVKD. The CDR3: CAISDRLDTQYF. The CDR3 nucleotides are TGTGCCATCAGTGACCGACTAGATACGCAGTATTTT.

The rearrangement links TRBV5-1 to TRBJ2-1; no clear D gene. This CDR3 spans 13 amino acids. CDR1 SGHRS and CDR2 YFSETQ come from the germline V gene. Trimming shortened V by 0 bases and J by 6 bases, and 7 bases separated the two germline ends. CDR3 loop: CASSLAGSNEQFF. The CDR3 coding sequence is TGCGCCAGCAGCTTGGCTGGGTCCAATGAGCAGTTCTTC.

This chain links TRBV5-4 with TRBJ2-2; the match to TRBD2 covers 7 bases. The CDR3 is made up of 15 amino acids. V was pared by 6 bases and J by 4 bases, with 9 bases of the junction left unmatched. Germline V gives CDR1 SGHNT, CDR2 YYREEE (reference sequence). The CDR3 loop is CASTSWGGATGELFF. The CDR3 coding sequence is TGTGCCAGCACCTCCTGGGGGGGAGCCACCGGGGAGCTGTTTTTT.

The rearrangement uses TRBV6-5 and TRBJ2-5, with a weak D call TRBD2 (6 bases). The J call may be mistaken, given a closer DNA end match to TRBJ2-7. Germline CDR1 MNHEY, CDR2 SVGAGI. The CDR3 loop spans 15 amino acids. The CDR3 region has the DNA TGTGCCAGCAGGCGGACAACGGGAGTCTCGTACGAGCAGTACTTC. It yields the protein CASRRTTGVSYEQYF.

In its sample, this clone was seen once. The chain links TRBV19 to TRBJ1-4; no firm D call. Germline V CDR1 and CDR2: LNHDA, SQIVND (reference sequence). Trimming left V 9 bases short and J 2 bases short, with 13 bases between. The CDR3 is 14 amino acids. CDR3 region: CASDTPGTNEKLFF. The CDR3 DNA is TGTGCCAGCGACACGCCAGGCACTAATGAAAAACTGTTTTTT.

The V gene is TRBV2, the J gene TRBJ1-3, with D possibly matching TRBD1 (5 bases). The CDR3 covers 14 residues. The germline V and J ends were trimmed by 7 bases and 2 bases, with 12 bases remaining between them. The germline gives CDR1 SNHLY, CDR2 FYNNEI. This chain's CDR3 is CASTEGPAGNTIYF. CDR3 in DNA: TGTGCCAGCACGGAGGGACCTGCTGGAAACACCATATATTTT. Looking up the rest from reference TRBV2 and TRBJ1-3 gives the full variable domain: EPEVTQTPSHQVTQMGQEVILRCVPISNHLYFYWYRQILGQKVEFLVSFYNNEISEKSEIFDDQFSVERPDGSNFTLKIRSTKLEDSAMYFCASTEGPAGNTIYFGEGSWLTVV.

The chain combines TRBV20-1 with TRBJ1-2; the match to TRBD1 covers 7 bases. Trimming at V came to 5 bases and at J to 6 bases, leaving 0 bases not matched to a gene. This CDR3 is 10 amino acids long. Germline assignment: CDR1 DFQATT and CDR2 SNEGSKA (reference sequence). This CDR3 is CSADRDGYTF. The CDR3 DNA follows: TGCAGTGCTGACAGGGATGGCTACACCTTC.

The J gene is TRBJ1-2, the V gene TRBV9, with TRBD1 matching 7 bases. V lost 6 bases and J lost 4; bases outside the gene matches: 6. CDR3 length equals 13 residues. The germline V gene has CDR1 SGDLS and CDR2 YYNGEE. CDR3 region: CASTLGTAYGYTF. CDR3 coding DNA: TGTGCCAGCACTCTTGGGACAGCCTATGGCTACACCTTC.

The chain combines TRBV5-8 with TRBJ1-2; D gene uncertain. The CDR3 length is 14 residues. Trimming pared 2 bases from V and 7 bases from J, leaving 15 bases between. CDR1 SGHTS and CDR2 YDEGEE come from the germline V gene. CDR3 amino acids: CASSFMSLGSGYTF. The CDR3 nucleotides are TGTGCCAGCAGCTTTATGAGTTTGGGGTCTGGCTACACCTTC.

This chain connects TRBV5-1 to TRBJ2-5; D is ambiguous. The ends were cut back, 2 bases at V and 5 bases at J, with 13 bases in the middle. Germline-derived CDR1 and CDR2 are SGHRS and YFSETQ. The length of the CDR3 is 14 residues. The CDR3 spells CASSLEGHGETQYF. CDR3 in DNA: TGCGCCAGCAGCTTAGAAGGCCATGGGGAGACCCAGTACTTC.

This clone was observed a handful of times. The rearrangement links TRBV6-4 to TRBJ2-2; no reliable D call. CDR3 size: 13 residues. The germline V gene has CDR1 MRHNA and CDR2 SNTAGT. V was shortened by 4 bases and J by 0 bases, with 3 bases between the two germline ends. CDR3 DNA sequence: TGTGCCAGCAGTGGCCCGAACACCGGGGAGCTGTTTTTT. Encoded protein: CASSGPNTGELFF.

The V and J genes are TRBV28 and TRBJ2-7, with D perhaps matching TRBD2 (7 bases). Germline V gives CDR1 MDHEN, CDR2 SYDVKM. The CDR3 contains 14 residues. Trimming stripped 10 bases from V and 2 bases from J, with 18 bases between. The CDR3 sequence: CATLGGGLPYEQYV. DNA for the CDR3: TGTGCCACCTTGGGAGGGGGGTTGCCCTACGAGCAGTACGTC.